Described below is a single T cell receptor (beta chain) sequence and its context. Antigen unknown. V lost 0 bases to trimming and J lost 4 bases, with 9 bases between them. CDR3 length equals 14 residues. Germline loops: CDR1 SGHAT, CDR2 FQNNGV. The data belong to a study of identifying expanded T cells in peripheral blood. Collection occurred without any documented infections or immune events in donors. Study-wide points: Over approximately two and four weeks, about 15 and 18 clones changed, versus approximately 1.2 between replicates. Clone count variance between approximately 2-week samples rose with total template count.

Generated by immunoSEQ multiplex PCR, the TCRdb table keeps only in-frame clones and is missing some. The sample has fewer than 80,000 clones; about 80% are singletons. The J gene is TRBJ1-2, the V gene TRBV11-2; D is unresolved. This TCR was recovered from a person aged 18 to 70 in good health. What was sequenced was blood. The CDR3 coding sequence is TGTGCCAGCAGCTTAGATCTACTGAGCTATGGCTACACCTTC. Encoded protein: CASSLDLLSYGYTF. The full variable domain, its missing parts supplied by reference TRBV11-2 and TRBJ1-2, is EAGVAQSPRYKIIEKRQSVAFWCNPISGHATLYWYQQILGQGPKLLIQFQNNGVVDDSQLPKDRFSAERLKGVDSTLKIQPAKLEDSAVYLCASSLDLLSYGYTFGSGTRLTVV.